One sample yielded the 6 T cell receptor beta chains listed below, sequenced in a study of CD8+CD57+ T cells in acquired aplastic anemia. Those patients picked for sequencing had displayed CD8+CD57+ cell expansion on flow cytometry. The template used for profiling TCR beta VDJ and CDR3 was genomic DNA. MiXCR was run by TCRdb on the reads, yielding one entry per CDR3 protein. The table records approximately 250,000 distinct CDR3 sequences, approximately 79% of them present only once. The sequencing input was sorted CD4+, CD8+, or CD8+CD57+ T cells (not recorded which) from PBMCs. The receptors originated from a human donor with aplastic anemia.

J is TRBJ2-7 and V is TRBV7-3, with a possible D match to TRBD2 (6 bases). This CDR3 has 18 residues. V gave up 3 bases and J gave up 4 bases, with 25 bases separating them. Germline V gene data show CDR1 as SGHTA and CDR2 as FQGTGA. The CDR3 loop is CASSFHPGGTALLYEQYV. For the CDR3, the DNA is TGTGCCAGCAGCTTTCATCCAGGCGGGACCGCGCTTCTGTACGAGCAGTACGTC.

In its sample, this clonotype was seen a few times. With a much larger clone just one base away, this may be a read error. This chain links TRBV10-3 with TRBJ2-6; D not certain. Trimming left V 5 bases short and J 0 bases short, with 5 bases between. Per the germline V gene, CDR1 is ENHRY and CDR2 is SYGVKD. This CDR3 contains 14 residues. The CDR3, as DNA: TGTGCCATCAGTTGGGGCTCTGGGGCCAACGTCCTGACTTTC. It encodes CAISWGSGANVLTF.

Comment on this clonotype: At one of its ends the junction is not consistent with the germline gene, which may arise from a read error. This rearrangement joins TRBV7-8 to TRBJ2-5; 7 bases match TRBD1. The CDR3 is made up of 14 amino acids. Germline-derived CDR1 and CDR2 are SGHVS and FQNEAQ. The CDR3: CASSLPGQPETQYF. In DNA form, the CDR3 reads TGTGCCAGCAGCCTACCGGGACAGCCCGAGACCCAGTATTTC.

Details on this clonotype: It is likely a read error, because the conserved phenylalanine at the end of the CDR3 is missing. The DNA is omitted, as the CDR3 cannot be located on it reliably, and the CDR3 follows TCRdb's listing. The V and J genes are TRBV2 and TRBJ1-2; the table's D gene call, TRBD1, was not cross checked with the DNA. The germline CDR1 and CDR2 sequences are SNHLY and FYNNEI. The CDR3 numbers 15 amino acids, ends counted. Here the CDR3 reads CASGDGGADTLYFGL.

V gene TRBV7-9 combines with J gene TRBJ2-7; 9 nucleotides agree with TRBD1. CDR3 size: 18 residues. J lost 6 bases, V lost 5 bases, and 20 bases had no gene match. Germline V gene lookup returns CDR1 SEHNR and CDR2 FQNEAQ (reference sequence). CDR3 nucleotides: TGTGCCAGCAGCGGGAGGGACAGGGACTTGGTCCTTCCCGGCGAGCAGTACTTC. The encoded protein is CASSGRDRDLVLPGEQYF.

The gene calls are TRBV29-1 and TRBJ2-7; 11 bases are a match to TRBD2. The CDR3 covers 14 residues. CDR1 and CDR2 (germline): SQVTM, ANQGSEA. The junction had 10 bases not matched to a gene; V was cut back by 5 bases and J by 7 bases. This chain's CDR3 is CSVRLLAGAGEQYF. The CDR3 nucleotides read TGCAGCGTTAGGTTACTAGCGGGAGCAGGGGAGCAGTACTTC.